Given below is one T cell receptor beta chain in context. Its specificity is not known. This sample was included in a study of cytomegalovirus exposure and HLA in healthy donors. Germline V lookup: CDR1 SGHKS, CDR2 YYEKEE (reference sequence). With V trimmed by 4 bases and J by 3 bases, 10 bases remained unmatched. The CDR3 loop spans 17 amino acids. Study-wide results and caveats: Analysis was performed later, and it showed HLA-associated TCR beta chains to be more clonally expanded than equally common others.

Vbeta (60) and Jbeta (13) primers were used in the PCR. Clones were sequenced by immunoSEQ multiplex PCR, and TCRdb holds only the in-frame ones, with some missing. The repertoire has around 150,000 clones, nearly 80% of them found once; the top ten carry approximately 5.1%. The source is a male donor in good health and CMV-seronegative. Input material: PBMCs. The chain uses TRBV5-5 and TRBJ2-5; TRBD2 agrees at 12 bases. This chain's CDR3 is CASSMLAGGPVEETQYF. The CDR3 nucleotides read TGTGCCAGCAGCATGCTAGCGGGGGGGCCAGTAGAAGAGACCCAGTACTTC.